These 5 T cell receptor beta chains originate from one sample sequenced in a study of Ad26.COV2.S vaccination and SARS-CoV-2 variants. Treatment reported: roughly 18 received Ad26.COV2.S at low or high dose, single or two shots; five or six received placebo; per-sample allocation not given. Samples analyzed were those drawn on day 63 after the first vaccine or placebo injection. TCRdb's copy holds only in-frame clones and misses some; the assay was immunoSEQ multiplex PCR. The sample gives about 410,000 clones, 92% of which show up once; about 1.7% is in the top ten. The sequenced sample was peripheral blood, obtained in a trial of Ad26.COV2.S vaccine versus placebo. The receptors shown here come from a person between 18 and 60 years old who received the Ad26.COV2.S COVID-19 vaccine or a placebo.

The chain combines TRBV7-2 with TRBJ2-7; 7 bases map to TRBD2. The CDR3 runs 18 residues. The trim removed 3 bases at V and 1 base at J, leaving 15 bases unmatched. The germline CDR1 and CDR2 sequences are SGHTA and FQGNSA. The CDR3 bases are TGTGCCAGCAGCTTTGCCTACCAACGGGGGGTACCATCCTACGAGCAGTACTTC. This translates into CASSFAYQRGVPSYEQYF.

The J gene is TRBJ1-2, the V gene TRBV5-6, with TRBD1 as a possible D gene (5 bases). The V end was cut by 5 bases, the J end by 2 bases, with 25 bases between. The CDR3 runs to 18 residues. Germline V CDR1 and CDR2: SGHDT, YYEEEE. CDR3 DNA: TGTGCCAGCAGGGGGAGGATGGGACGACTCCTCCTAAACTATGGCTACACCTTC. Amino acid sequence: CASRGRMGRLLLNYGYTF.

The chain carries TRBV7-6 and TRBJ1-3; no firm D call. Germline CDR1 SGHVS, CDR2 FNYEAQ. This CDR3 comprises 13 residues. CDR3 DNA sequence: TGTGCTACCCATTCTGGGGTTGGAAACACCATATATTTT. Translating it yields CATHSGVGNTIYF.

This clone has a handful of counts. This chain links TRBV18 with TRBJ1-5, with D hard to call. This CDR3 comprises 14 residues. Trimming took off 2 bases at V and 5 bases at J, with 10 bases between the two ends. From germline, CDR1 is KGHSH and CDR2 LQKENI. DNA for the CDR3: TGTGCCAGCTCACCATCGGACGCCGATCAGCCCCAGCATTTT. Protein product: CASSPSDADQPQHF.

The chain joins TRBV7-2 to TRBJ2-1; unclear D gene. From germline, CDR1 is SGHTA and CDR2 FQGNSA. The CDR3 extends over 16 amino acids. The ends were cut back, 2 bases at V and 0 bases at J, with 11 bases in the middle. Here the CDR3 DNA reads TGTGCCAGCAGCTTACCCTGGGAAAGCTCCTACAATGAGCAGTTCTTC. Its translation: CASSLPWESSYNEQFF. Combining the CDR3 with reference TRBV7-2 and TRBJ2-1 gives the whole variable domain GAGVSQSPSNKVTEKGKDVELRCDPISGHTALYWYRQSLGQGLEFLIYFQGNSAPDKSGLPSDRFSAERTGGSVSTLTIQRTQQEDSAVYLCASSLPWESSYNEQFFGPGTRLTVL.